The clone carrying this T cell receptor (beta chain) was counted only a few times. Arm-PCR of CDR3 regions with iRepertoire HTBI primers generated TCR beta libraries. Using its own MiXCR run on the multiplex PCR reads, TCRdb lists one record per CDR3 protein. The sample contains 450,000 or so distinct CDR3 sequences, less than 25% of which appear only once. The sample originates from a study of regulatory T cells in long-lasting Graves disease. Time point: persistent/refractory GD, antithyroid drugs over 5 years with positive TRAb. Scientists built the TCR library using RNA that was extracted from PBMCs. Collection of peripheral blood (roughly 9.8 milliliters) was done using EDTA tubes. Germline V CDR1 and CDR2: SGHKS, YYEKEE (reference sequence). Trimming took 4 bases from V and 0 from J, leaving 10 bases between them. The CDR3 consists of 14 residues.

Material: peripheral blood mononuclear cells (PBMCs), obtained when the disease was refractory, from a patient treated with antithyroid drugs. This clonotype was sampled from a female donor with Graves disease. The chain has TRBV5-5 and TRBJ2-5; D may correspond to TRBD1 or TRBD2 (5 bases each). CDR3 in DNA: TGTGCCAGCAGCCCTGGGGGAGACCAAGAGACCCAGTACTTC. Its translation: CASSPGGDQETQYF.